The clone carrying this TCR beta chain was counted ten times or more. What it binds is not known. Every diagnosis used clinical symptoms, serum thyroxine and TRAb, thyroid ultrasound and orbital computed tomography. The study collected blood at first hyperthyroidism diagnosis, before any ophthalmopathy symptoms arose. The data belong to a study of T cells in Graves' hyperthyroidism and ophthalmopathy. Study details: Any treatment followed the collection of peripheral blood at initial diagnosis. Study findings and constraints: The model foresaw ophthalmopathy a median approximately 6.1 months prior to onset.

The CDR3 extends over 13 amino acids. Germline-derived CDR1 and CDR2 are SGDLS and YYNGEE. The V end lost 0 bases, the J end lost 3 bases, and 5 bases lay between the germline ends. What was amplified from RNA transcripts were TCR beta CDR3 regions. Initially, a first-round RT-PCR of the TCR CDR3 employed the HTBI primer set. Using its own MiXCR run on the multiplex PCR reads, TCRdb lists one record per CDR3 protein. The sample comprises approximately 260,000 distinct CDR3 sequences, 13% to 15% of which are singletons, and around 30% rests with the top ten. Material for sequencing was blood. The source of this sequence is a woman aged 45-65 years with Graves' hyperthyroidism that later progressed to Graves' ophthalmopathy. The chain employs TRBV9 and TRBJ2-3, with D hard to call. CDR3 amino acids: CASSVEQTDTQYF. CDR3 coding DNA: TGTGCCAGCAGCGTAGAACAGACAGATACGCAGTATTTT.